Sequencing of this T cell receptor beta chain was carried out in a study of cytomegalovirus exposure and HLA in healthy donors. Study information: Falling in the Caucasian-associated ancestry cluster were approximately 86% of under 450 genotyped donors. Study-level points and caveats: Rare sequences made up most TCRs, while some public TCRs were found in many donors. The study recorded more than 150 TCR beta chains that were cytomegalovirus-associated.

This CDR3 spans 13 amino acids. V shed 3 bases and J 6 bases; nucleotides not matched to a gene: 4. CDR1 is PRHDT, CDR2 FYEKMQ, per germline (reference sequence). The PCR made use of 60 Vbeta and 13 Jbeta primers. Sequencing was performed with immunoSEQ multiplex PCR; in TCRdb, only in-frame clones are kept and a portion is missing. The top ten clones hold 2.5% to 3.5% of a sample with around 160,000 clones, about three quarters of them seen once. Concerning this clone: Its target is not known.

This TCR came from a man aged 35-49 years in good health and CMV-seropositive. Sequencing was performed on PBMCs. This chain joins TRBV13 and TRBJ1-2; 7 bases are shared with TRBD1. The CDR3 loop is CASSLDRTDGYTF. As DNA, the CDR3 is TGTGCCAGCAGCTTGGACAGGACGGATGGCTACACCTTC. Filled out from reference TRBV13 and TRBJ1-2, the complete variable domain reads AAGVIQSPRHLIKEKRETATLKCYPIPRHDTVYWYQQGPGQDPQFLISFYEKMQSDKGSIPDRFSAQQFSDYHSELNMSSLELGDSALYFCASSLDRTDGYTFGSGTRLTVV.